Below, 9 T cell receptor beta chains from the same sample are listed, as sequenced in a study of immune characterization of retroperitoneal liposarcoma. TCRdb reprocessed the PCR reads with MiXCR, giving one entry per CDR3 protein. The sample lists 6,500 to 8,000 distinct CDR3 sequences; around 29% were seen once. The sample taken for sequencing was blood. The receptors originated from a male donor with retroperitoneal liposarcoma.

This clonotype has a handful of counts. The chain employs TRBV7-2 and TRBJ2-7, with TRBD1 identical over 8 bases. The CDR3 has 15 amino acids. Germline values: CDR1 SGHTA, CDR2 FQGNSA. V trimming: 1 base; J trimming: 6 bases; junction bases outside the gene matches: 8. CDR3 amino acids: CASSLVSGQDGEQYF. CDR3 coding DNA: TGTGCCAGCAGCTTAGTCTCGGGACAGGATGGCGAGCAGTACTTC.

The table lists this clonotype with a few counts. The V call is TRBV5-6, the J call TRBJ2-2; D is possibly TRBD1 or TRBD2 (6 bases each). The CDR3 is 16 residues long. The germline CDR1 and CDR2 sequences are SGHDT and YYEEEE. Trimming removed 1 base at V and 4 bases at J, with 14 bases between. The CDR3 region has the DNA TGTGCCAGCAGCTTGAGGGGGGTCGATTCCACCGGGGAGCTGTTTTTT. Amino acids: CASSLRGVDSTGELFF.

There are a few counts of this clonotype. The chain carries TRBV12-3 or TRBV12-4 and TRBJ1-1; D is perhaps TRBD1 (5 bases). Trimming took off 4 bases at V and 0 bases at J, with 12 bases between the two ends. The CDR3 has 15 residues. CDR3 sequence: CASSSTGRMNTEAFF. The CDR3 region has the DNA TGTGCCAGCAGTTCGACGGGGCGCATGAACACTGAAGCTTTCTTT.

The chain carries TRBV6-1 and TRBJ2-1; a possible D gene is TRBD2 (5 bases). Trimming cost V 3 bases and J 0 bases, with 9 bases left between them. Germline V CDR1 and CDR2: MNHNS, SASEGT. The CDR3 contains 15 residues. For the CDR3, the DNA is TGTGCCAGCAGTGATGGCGGGTTCTCCTACAATGAGCAGTTCTTC. Translation: CASSDGGFSYNEQFF.

This clonotype was recorded at least ten times. This chain links TRBV12-3 or TRBV12-4 with TRBJ1-1; TRBD1 is a possible D gene (5 bases). V lost 5 bases and J lost 5, with 12 bases in between. This CDR3 is built from 13 residues. CDR3 nucleotide sequence: TGTGCCAGCAGTCTATCAGGGACGACTGAAGCTTTCTTT. Translated, it gives CASSLSGTTEAFF.

This chain joins TRBV4-3 and TRBJ2-3; perhaps TRBD1 as D (6 bases). The V and J ends lost 1 base and 8 bases respectively, with 13 bases between them. Germline values: CDR1 LGHNA, CDR2 YSLEER. This CDR3 spans 14 amino acids. The CDR3 coding sequence is TGCGCCAGCAGCCAAGCCCCTGACAGGAGTACGCAGTATTTT. As protein: CASSQAPDRSTQYF.

This clonotype occurred many times. V is TRBV7-3 and J is TRBJ2-1; D perhaps matches TRBD1 (6 bases). Germline-derived CDR1 and CDR2 are SGHTA and FQGTGA. The CDR3 consists of 14 residues. V was cut by 5 bases and J by 1 base, with 9 bases left in between. CDR3 DNA sequence: TGTGCCAGCAGCCTACAGGGATCCTACAATGAGCAGTTCTTC. It yields the protein CASSLQGSYNEQFF.

The V and J genes are TRBV10-3 and TRBJ1-6, with D maybe TRBD1 (6 bases). CDR1 ENHRY and CDR2 SYGVKD come from the germline V gene. This CDR3 contains 16 residues. Trimming took off 6 bases at V and 9 bases at J, with 21 bases between the two ends. CDR3 protein: CAISQNPTGLASPLHF. CDR3 nucleotide sequence: TGTGCCATCAGCCAGAACCCGACAGGACTGGCTTCACCCCTCCACTTT.

This rearrangement joins TRBV7-6 to TRBJ1-1; D is unresolved. This CDR3 region has 13 residues. V was cut by 1 base and J by 5 bases, with 8 bases left in between. CDR1 and CDR2 (germline): SGHVS, FNYEAQ. CDR3 protein: CASSLVEGTEAFF. The CDR3 nucleotides are TGTGCCAGCAGCTTAGTAGAGGGAACTGAAGCTTTCTTT.